This TCR beta chain was sequenced in a study of monozygotic twins with inflammatory bowel disease. Study-wide results and caveats: Whereas healthy co-twins had higher TCRbeta diversity (inverse Simpson), IBD patients had lower diversity.

Details on this clonotype: The antigen is not known.

Each TCR library used around 4,000 ng of total RNA. The UMIs contained a 6-nucleotide sample barcode. They were added by template switching during cDNA synthesis. TCRdb re-called the 5' RACE reads and catalogs CDR3 proteins one per entry, DNA excluded. The repertoire table contains approximately 400,000 distinct CDR3 sequences. This CDR3 contains 14 residues. Germline V gene sequence: CDR1 SNHLY, CDR2 FYNNEI. The chain recombines TRBV2 with TRBJ1-4. The clonotype was recovered from a human donor with ulcerative colitis or Crohn's disease, or a healthy co-twin of an affected twin (not recorded which). Material: blood. CDR3 region: CASSEGRKNEKLFF.